The next 18 T cell receptor beta chains were all read from a single sample in a study of CD8+CD57+ T cells in acquired aplastic anemia. Profiling of TCR beta VDJ combinations and CDR3 sequences used genomic DNA as template. TCRdb analysed the reads with MiXCR anew, one entry per CDR3 protein. Of roughly 250,000 distinct CDR3 sequences listed, roughly 82% were seen once; the top ten hold 40% to 55%. Patients picked for sequencing had shown CD8+CD57+ cell expansion detected by flow cytometry. Sequencing used sorted CD4+, CD8+, or CD8+CD57+ T cells (not recorded which) from PBMCs. Source of these receptors: a human donor with aplastic anemia.

Comment on this clonotype: Germline and junction disagree at one end, which may indicate a read error. The chain links TRBV15 to TRBJ1-2, with D maybe TRBD1 (5 bases). In germline, CDR1 is LNHNV, CDR2 YYDKDF (reference sequence). The CDR3 sequence is 14 residues long. This CDR3 is CATSTWGLTDAQYF. Here the CDR3 DNA reads TGTGCCACCAGCACATGGGGGTTGACAGATGCGCAGTATTTC.

This clonotype occurred many times. The chain combines TRBV5-8 with TRBJ1-6; D is undetermined. The ends were cut back, 2 bases at V and 0 bases at J, with 6 bases in the middle. CDR1 is SGHTS, CDR2 YDEGEE, per germline. This CDR3 has 15 residues. CDR3 nucleotides: TGTGCCAGCAGCTTCACAAGCTCCTATAATTCACCCCTCCACTTT. It translates to CASSFTSSYNSPLHF. The variable domain in full, with the rest retrieved from reference TRBV5-8 and TRBJ1-6, is EAGVTQSPTHLIKTRGQQATLRCSPISGHTSVYWYQQALGLGLQFLLWYDEGEERNRGNFPPRFSGRQFPNYSSELNVNALELEDSALYLCASSFTSSYNSPLHFGNGTRLTVT.

The chain combines TRBV7-9 with TRBJ1-6; D not certain. V was pared by 4 bases and J by 14 bases, with 24 bases between. This CDR3 is built from 16 residues. CDR1 is SEHNR, CDR2 FQNEAQ, per germline (reference sequence). The CDR3: CASSSDGAYYTNALHF. The CDR3 bases are TGTGCCAGCAGCTCAGACGGTGCCTACTATACCAACGCCCTCCACTTT.

This clonotype was picked up a small number of times. CDR3 sequence (DNA): TGTGCCAGTAGTATAGATCAGGCAGGGTGGAGTGAAGCTTTCTTT. Its translation is CASSIDQAGWSEAFF. The V gene is TRBV27, the J gene TRBJ1-1; maybe TRBD1 (5 bases). The CDR3 spans 15 residues. The V gene's germline CDR1 is MNHEY and CDR2 SMNVEV (reference sequence). V lost 9 bases and J lost 7, with 24 bases in between.

About this clonotype: One junction end does not reproduce the germline sequence, and a read error may be involved. The CDR3 here is CASSLTGGPETLF. Written as DNA, the CDR3 is TGTGCCAGCAGCTTAACTGGAGGGCCCGAAACTCTCTTT. The chain combines TRBV7-3 with TRBJ1-1; no clear D. CDR3 length: 13 amino acids. The V gene's germline CDR1 is SGHTA and CDR2 FQGTGA.

This rearrangement joins TRBV19 to TRBJ2-2; D not resolved. The germline V gene encodes CDR1 LNHDA and CDR2 SQIVND (reference sequence). This CDR3 spans 11 amino acids. Trimming left V 7 bases short and J 8 bases short, with 8 bases between. CDR3 residues: CASTNQGELFF. CDR3 DNA: TGTGCCAGTACCAATCAGGGGGAGCTGTTTTTT. Using reference TRBV19 and TRBJ2-2 for the parts outside the CDR3, the full variable domain is DGGITQSPKYLFRKEGQNVTLSCEQNLNHDAMYWYRQDPGQGLRLIYYSQIVNDFQKGDIAEGYSVSREKKESFPLTVTSAQKNPTAFYLCASTNQGELFFGEGSRLTVL.

A remark on this clonotype: In this CDR3 the conserved last residue, phenylalanine or tryptophan, is missing, so a read error is likely. It is unclear where the CDR3 begins or ends on the DNA, so no DNA is shown, and the CDR3 is as TCRdb lists it. The chain carries TRBV7-9 and TRBJ2-3; the tabulated D call, TRBD2, remains unverified against the DNA. The CDR3 numbers 13 amino acids, ends counted. The V gene's germline CDR1 is SEHNR and CDR2 FQNEAQ (reference sequence). The CDR3 protein is CATSDGAGDTGEL.

V and J are TRBV2 and TRBJ1-4; weak D call: TRBD1 (5 bases). This CDR3 region has 17 residues. Germline lookup yields CDR1 SNHLY and CDR2 FYNNEI. Trimming took 8 bases from V and 15 from J, leaving 34 bases between them. The CDR3: CASGGTSGVLITEALFF. The CDR3 nucleotides read TGTGCCAGCGGTGGGACTTCCGGAGTCTTGATTACTGAAGCTTTGTTTTTT. Combining the CDR3 with reference TRBV2 and TRBJ1-4 gives the whole variable domain EPEVTQTPSHQVTQMGQEVILRCVPISNHLYFYWYRQILGQKVEFLVSFYNNEISEKSEIFDDQFSVERPDGSNFTLKIRSTKLEDSAMYFCASGGTSGVLITEALFFGSGTQLSVL.

J is TRBJ2-1 and V is TRBV7-9, with 9 nucleotides matching TRBD1. Germline lookup yields CDR1 SEHNR and CDR2 FQNEAQ (reference sequence). With 1 base clipped from V and 7 bases from J, the junction kept 5 bases outside the gene matches. The CDR3 has 15 amino acids. The CDR3 DNA is TGTGCCAGCAGCTTAGTAAGACAGGGGGGGAATGAGCAGTTCTTC. It codes for CASSLVRQGGNEQFF.

This clonotype was seen once. A read error may account for a junction end that differs from germline. This chain links TRBV9 with TRBJ2-3; tentative D call: TRBD1 (9 bases). The CDR3 spans 13 residues. CDR1 is SGDLS and CDR2 is YYNGEE in the germline V gene. Here the CDR3 reads CASGGVGTGTQYF. DNA of the CDR3: TGCGCCAGCGGGGGCGTGGGGACAGGGACGCAGTATTTT.

As for this clonotype: Because it lacks the conserved phenylalanine or tryptophan at the end, this CDR3 is likely a read error. Because the CDR3's place on the DNA is in doubt, the DNA is left out and the CDR3 is given as listed by TCRdb. The CDR3 protein is CASSLGGGGFGE. The chain uses TRBV7-8 and TRBJ2-3; the table's D call TRBD1 went unverified against the DNA. The CDR3 spans 12 residues, counting both ends. CDR1 SGHVS and CDR2 FQNEAQ come from the germline V gene.

This clonotype was observed many times. The genes are TRBV11-2 and TRBJ2-7; 10 nucleotides agree with TRBD1. Germline CDR1 SGHAT, CDR2 FQNNGV. The CDR3 spans 14 residues. With V trimmed by 3 bases and J by 6 bases, 5 bases remained unmatched. This CDR3 is CASSFGTGDSEQYF. Written as DNA, the CDR3 is TGTGCCAGCAGCTTCGGGACAGGGGACAGCGAGCAGTACTTC.

As to this clonotype: Mismatch with germline at one junction end may stem from a read error. The chain joins TRBV24-1 to TRBJ2-7; no definite D call. CDR1 KGHDR and CDR2 SFDVKD come from the germline V gene. This CDR3 region has 9 residues. In DNA form, the CDR3 reads TGTGCCACCAGTGAAGATGGAGAGTTC. Residues: CATSEDGEF.

As to this clonotype: Germline and junction disagree at one end, which may indicate a read error. The chain links TRBV7-8 to TRBJ1-1, with 7 bases that match TRBD1. Per germline, CDR1 SGHVS and CDR2 FQNEAQ. The CDR3 is 15 amino acids. The CDR3 DNA reads TGTGCCAGCAGCTTTCATCCAGACGGGACAGCTGAATCTTTCTTT. Its protein is CASSFHPDGTAESFF.

This clonotype was counted a single time. The CDR3 DNA reads TGCAGTGCCGCCGGACAGGCCCCTAACTATGGCTACACCTTC. It codes for CSAAGQAPNYGYTF. The gene calls are TRBV20-1 and TRBJ1-2, with TRBD1 matching over 7 bases. This CDR3 comprises 14 residues. Trimming removed 6 bases from V and 0 bases from J; junction bases left unmatched: 7. Per germline, CDR1 DFQATT and CDR2 SNEGSKA (reference sequence).

Concerning this clonotype itself: Since no conserved phenylalanine or tryptophan closes the CDR3, a read error is the likely cause. Because the CDR3's place on the DNA is in doubt, the DNA is left out and the CDR3 is given as listed by TCRdb. The chain joins TRBV2 to TRBJ2-1; the D call TRBD1 from the table was never checked on the DNA. The CDR3 is 13 residues long, ends included. Germline assignment: CDR1 SNHLY and CDR2 FYNNEI. The CDR3 region is CARGSGGTDTQFL.

The chain is built from TRBV5-7 and TRBJ2-3, with D perhaps given as TRBD1 or TRBD2 (6 bases each). TRBV5-7 is an ORF; its function is uncertain. The CDR3 runs to 14 residues. Deletions cut 0 bases from V and 8 bases from J, with 13 bases between. The CDR3 loop reads CASSLGGAGCTQYF. The DNA of the CDR3 is TGTGCCAGCAGCTTGGGGGGGGCAGGCTGTACGCAGTATTTT.

The chain combines TRBV7-8 with TRBJ2-7, with D perhaps TRBD1 or TRBD2 (5 bases each). Trimming removed 3 bases from V and 0 bases from J, with 21 bases in between. Germline CDR1 is SGHVS and CDR2 is FQNEAQ. CDR3 size: 18 residues. CDR3 amino acids: CASSLGPDESALSYEQYV. DNA for the CDR3: TGTGCCAGCAGCTTGGGACCAGATGAGTCAGCCCTCTCCTACGAGCAGTACGTC.